A selection of T cell receptor beta chains follows, all from one sample in a study of blood T cell repertoires in COVID-19. Some clones are missing from TCRdb's copy, which holds only in-frame ones; the method was immunoSEQ multiplex PCR. The data show a few hundred thousand clones, roughly 84% seen once. Sequences were obtained from peripheral blood. Receptors were obtained from a person aged 70 to 80 with COVID-19, enrolled during active disease. CDR3s include the opening cysteine and the closing phenylalanine or tryptophan. The D gene is left open where the match is weak. Some rows have no size entry. The others give once, few or many, or a class for an expanded clone.

d_gene,abundance,v_gene,j_gene,CDR3aa,CDR3nt
-,-,TRBV28,TRBJ2-1,CASRILPLRSSYNEQFF,TGTGCCAGCAGAATCCTACCCCTAAGGAGCTCCTACAATGAGCAGTTCTTC
TRBD2,once,TRBV28,TRBJ2-3,CASSPSGTTDTQYF,TGTGCCAGCAGTCCTAGCGGGACCACAGATACGCAGTATTTT
-,-,TRBV21-1,TRBJ1-5,CASSKPGQPDSNQPQHF,TGTGCCAGCAGCAAACCGGGACAGCCAGATAGCAATCAGCCCCAGCATTTT
TRBD2,-,TRBV5-6,TRBJ2-2,CASTGIGLAGNTGELFF,TGTGCCAGCACCGGTATTGGACTAGCGGGGAACACCGGGGAGCTGTTTTTT
TRBD2,-,TRBV7-2,TRBJ2-1,CASSSGLGSYNEQFF,TGTGCCAGCAGCTCGGGACTAGGGTCCTACAATGAGCAGTTCTTC
-,-,TRBV2,TRBJ2-1,CASSERTRENEQFF,TGTGCCAGCAGTGAGAGAACTCGGGAGAATGAGCAGTTCTTC
TRBD1,-,TRBV5-1,TRBJ2-5,CASSLADRAQETQYF,TGCGCCAGCAGCTTAGCGGACAGGGCACAAGAGACCCAGTACTTC
TRBD2,-,TRBV18,TRBJ2-1,CASSPSGTRYNEQFF,TGTGCCAGCTCACCAAGTGGGACTAGGTACAATGAGCAGTTCTTC
-,once,TRBV27,TRBJ1-2,CASSSLEWTRPSGYTF,TGTGCCAGCAGTTCACTAGAATGGACCCGTCCTAGTGGCTACACCTTC
TRBD2,once,TRBV19,TRBJ2-7,CASSKQTGGGYEQYF,TGTGCCAGTAGCAAACAGACGGGGGGAGGCTACGAGCAGTACTTC
-,-,TRBV7-8,TRBJ2-1,CASSATTIGNEQFF,TGTGCCAGCAGCGCTACAACTATCGGCAATGAGCAGTTCTTC
TRBD1,-,TRBV29-1,TRBJ1-1,CSAETGVNTEAFF,TGCAGCGCAGAGACAGGGGTGAACACTGAAGCTTTCTTT
-,-,TRBV28,TRBJ1-3,CASSLSGGAGNTIYF,TGTGCCAGCAGTTTAAGCGGGGGGGCTGGAAACACCATATATTTT
-,-,TRBV10-3,TRBJ1-5,CAIGGGSHQPQHF,TGTGCCATAGGGGGGGGGTCCCACCAGCCCCAGCATTTT
-,once,TRBV11-2,TRBJ2-1,CASSRYNEQFF,TGTGCCAGCAGCCGCTACAATGAGCAGTTCTTC
TRBD1,-,TRBV14,TRBJ2-2,CASSQTGATGELFF,TGTGCCAGCAGCCAGACAGGGGCCACCGGGGAGCTGTTTTTT
TRBD2,-,TRBV5-1,TRBJ2-5,CASSLELAGGEETQYF,TGCGCCAGCAGCTTGGAACTAGCGGGAGGGGAAGAGACCCAGTACTTC
-,few,TRBV5-1,TRBJ2-7,CASSLGGTGQYF,TGCGCCAGCAGCTTGGGCGGAACAGGGCAGTACTTC
TRBD1,-,TRBV5-6,TRBJ1-6,CASSYRTGSSYNSPLHF,TGTGCCAGCAGTTACCGGACAGGGAGCTCCTATAATTCACCCCTCCACTTT
-,-,TRBV11-3,TRBJ2-3,CASSLGAGSGTDTQYF,TGTGCCAGCAGCTTAGGGGCGGGAAGTGGCACAGATACGCAGTATTTT
-,-,TRBV6-5,TRBJ2-4,CASAGLLAKNIQYF,TGTGCCAGCGCCGGTCTCTTAGCCAAAAACATTCAGTACTTC
-,once,TRBV6-2/TRBV6-3,TRBJ1-5,CASSKEDSFNQPQHF,TGTGCCAGCAGCAAGGAGGACAGTTTCAATCAGCCCCAGCATTTT
-,-,TRBV6-2/TRBV6-3,TRBJ2-2,CASTPRVEAGELFF,TGTGCCAGCACCCCCAGGGTTGAGGCCGGGGAGCTGTTTTTT
-,-,TRBV19,TRBJ1-5,CASSIGNGLMHF,TGTGCCAGTAGTATAGGGAATGGGCTGATGCATTTT
-,-,TRBV5-5,TRBJ2-1,CASSFTDRTYNEQFF,TGTGCCAGCAGCTTTACGGACAGAACCTACAATGAGCAGTTCTTC
-,-,TRBV2,TRBJ1-6,CASSDRAVGINSPLHF,TGTGCCAGCAGTGACAGGGCAGTAGGAATTAATTCACCCCTCCACTTT
TRBD1,-,TRBV11-3,TRBJ2-3,CASSLDRGPDTQYF,TGTGCCAGCAGCTTGGACAGGGGGCCTGATACGCAGTATTTT
TRBD1,-,TRBV27,TRBJ1-6,CASSYRGVSSYNSPLHF,TGTGCCAGCAGTTACAGGGGGGTGAGCTCCTATAATTCACCCCTCCACTTT
-,-,TRBV19,TRBJ1-5,CASRTQGRQPQHF,TGTGCCAGTAGGACACAGGGACGACAGCCCCAGCATTTT
-,-,TRBV19,TRBJ1-5,CASSLPDSNNQPQHF,TGTGCCAGTAGTCTCCCGGACAGCAATAATCAGCCCCAGCATTTT
TRBD1,-,TRBV11-2,TRBJ1-2,CASSPGQGFRYGYTF,TGTGCCAGCAGCCCGGGACAGGGGTTTCGGTATGGCTACACCTTC
TRBD2,-,TRBV5-1,TRBJ2-1,CASSLAWGLAGGPQQRDEQFF,TGCGCCAGCAGCTTGGCCTGGGGGCTAGCGGGAGGGCCCCAGCAGCGCGATGAGCAGTTCTTC
TRBD1,-,TRBV7-2,TRBJ1-6,CASTQTGVGNSPLHF,TGTGCCAGCACCCAAACAGGGGTCGGAAATTCACCCCTCCACTTT
TRBD1,-,TRBV6-5,TRBJ1-1,CASSSRSGGLAFF,TGTGCCAGCAGTTCTCGCTCAGGGGGCCTAGCTTTCTTT
TRBD2,once,TRBV6-2/TRBV6-3,TRBJ2-5,CASSWLAGDQETQYF,TGTGCCAGCAGTTGGCTAGCGGGAGACCAAGAGACCCAGTACTTC
TRBD1,-,TRBV28,TRBJ1-2,CASSRDRASGYTF,TGTGCCAGCAGCAGGGACAGGGCCTCTGGCTACACCTTC
TRBD2,-,TRBV5-1,TRBJ2-1,CASSSGVLAGKYNEQFF,TGCGCCAGCAGCTCGGGAGTCCTAGCGGGAAAATACAATGAGCAGTTCTTC
TRBD1,-,TRBV5-1,TRBJ2-7,CASSLKDRETYEQYF,TGCGCCAGCAGCTTGAAGGACAGGGAAACCTACGAGCAGTACTTC
-,-,TRBV28,TRBJ2-2,CASSSLEELFF,TGTGCCAGCAGTTCCCTAGAAGAGCTGTTTTTT
-,-,TRBV5-1,TRBJ1-2,CASSFGNANYGYTF,TGCGCCAGCAGCTTCGGGAACGCTAACTATGGCTACACCTTC
-,-,TRBV18,TRBJ2-1,CASSFSQLDNEQFF,TGTGCCAGCTCATTCAGCCAGCTAGACAATGAGCAGTTCTTC
TRBD1,-,TRBV5-6,TRBJ2-7,CASSRRGPSYEQYF,TGTGCCAGCAGCAGAAGGGGGCCTTCCTACGAGCAGTACTTC
-,-,TRBV4-1,TRBJ2-1,CASSQDLPGSRNEQFF,TGCGCCAGCAGCCAAGATCTTCCAGGGTCACGCAATGAGCAGTTCTTC
-,-,TRBV27,TRBJ1-1,CASSIRGWDTEAFF,TGTGCCAGCAGTATCCGGGGGTGGGACACTGAAGCTTTCTTT
-,-,TRBV12-3/TRBV12-4,TRBJ1-1,CASRTNTEAFF,TGTGCCAGCAGGACAAACACTGAAGCTTTCTTT
TRBD2,-,TRBV10-2,TRBJ2-7,CASRLAGTYEQYF,TGCGCCAGCAGGCTAGCGGGGACATACGAGCAGTACTTC
-,-,TRBV29-1,TRBJ2-1,CSVEDRGNEQFF,TGCAGCGTTGAAGATCGAGGAAATGAGCAGTTCTTC
-,-,TRBV19,TRBJ2-1,CASSIELLLINEQFF,TGTGCCAGTAGTATAGAACTCCTTTTGATCAATGAGCAGTTCTTC
TRBD1,once,TRBV9,TRBJ2-3,CASSPPSGTDSTDTQYF,TGTGCCAGCAGCCCCCCATCCGGGACAGATAGCACAGATACGCAGTATTTT
TRBD1,-,TRBV5-5,TRBJ2-7,CASSSWTGLYEQYF,TGTGCCAGCAGCTCCTGGACAGGGCTCTACGAGCAGTACTTC
TRBD1,few,TRBV3-1/TRBV3-2,TRBJ1-1,CASSQAGTGLNTEAFF,TGTGCCAGCAGCCAAGCGGGGACAGGGCTGAACACTGAAGCTTTCTTT
-,few,TRBV7-3,TRBJ2-3,CASSLGGGTQYF,TGTGCCAGCAGCTTAGGGGGCGGTACGCAGTATTTT